This is a list of T cell receptor beta chains from one sample in a study of blood T cell repertoires in COVID-19. Measured with immunoSEQ multiplex PCR; TCRdb has only the in-frame clones, and not every one. In the table there are more than 90,000 clones, roughly 80% of which are singletons. The source material was peripheral blood. Source of these receptors: a man aged 45-65 years with acute or convalescent COVID-19. CDR3s include the opening cysteine and the closing phenylalanine or tryptophan. D genes are given only for firm matches. A row's size may be missing; if present it is once, few, many or a size class.

D: TRBD1; size: many; V: TRBV5-1; J: TRBJ2-7; CDR3: CASSLMTGDVYEQYF; DNA: TGCGCCAGCAGCCTGATGACAGGGGACGTCTACGAGCAGTACTTC
D: .; size: .; V: TRBV7-9; J: TRBJ2-2; CDR3: CASSQQGTGELFF; DNA: TGTGCCAGCAGCCAACAGGGAACCGGGGAGCTGTTTTTT
D: .; size: .; V: TRBV5-8; J: TRBJ2-3; CDR3: CASSLRGDSSTDTQYF; DNA: TGTGCCAGCAGCCTCAGGGGAGACAGTAGCACAGATACGCAGTATTTT
D: .; size: few; V: TRBV2; J: TRBJ1-2; CDR3: CASSEVRRAGGYTF; DNA: TGTGCCAGCAGTGAAGTCCGACGAGCAGGGGGCTACACCTTC
D: .; size: .; V: TRBV28; J: TRBJ1-5; CDR3: CASTLVSTLNQPQHF; DNA: TGTGCCAGCACCCTTGTCAGCACACTAAATCAGCCCCAGCATTTT
D: .; size: .; V: TRBV11-2; J: TRBJ2-7; CDR3: CASSLTGSFYSEQYF; DNA: TGTGCCAGCAGCTTAACAGGGAGTTTTTACAGCGAGCAGTACTTC
D: .; size: .; V: TRBV28; J: TRBJ2-7; CDR3: CASTDPRGVYEQYF; DNA: TGTGCCAGCACGGATCCCAGGGGAGTCTACGAGCAGTACTTC
D: TRBD2; size: .; V: TRBV3-1/TRBV3-2; J: TRBJ2-5; CDR3: CASSPEGTRSGTQYF; DNA: TGTGCCAGCAGCCCCGAGGGGACTAGGTCGGGGACCCAGTACTTC
D: TRBD2; size: .; V: TRBV2; J: TRBJ2-7; CDR3: CASNPWDGRVYEQYF; DNA: TGTGCCAGCAATCCCTGGGACGGGAGGGTGTACGAGCAGTACTTC
D: .; size: .; V: TRBV27; J: TRBJ2-6; CDR3: CASRGAGISGANVLTF; DNA: TGTGCCAGCAGGGGTGCAGGGATATCTGGGGCCAACGTCCTGACTTTC
D: .; size: .; V: TRBV9; J: TRBJ1-1; CDR3: CASSVVGATEAFF; DNA: TGTGCCAGCAGCGTAGTGGGGGCAACTGAAGCTTTCTTT
D: .; size: .; V: TRBV6-5; J: TRBJ1-2; CDR3: CASSRTANYGYTF; DNA: TGTGCCAGCAGCCGGACAGCTAACTATGGCTACACCTTC
D: TRBD2; size: .; V: TRBV30; J: TRBJ2-7; CDR3: CAWRSGDSYEQYF; DNA: TGTGCCTGGAGGAGCGGGGACTCCTACGAGCAGTACTTC
D: .; size: .; V: TRBV15; J: TRBJ1-2; CDR3: CATSRDRGKNYGYTF; DNA: TGTGCCACCAGCAGAGATAGGGGAAAAAACTATGGCTACACCTTC
D: .; size: .; V: TRBV9; J: TRBJ2-5; CDR3: CASSVGLLAHKETQYF; DNA: TGTGCCAGCAGCGTAGGTCTATTAGCGCATAAAGAGACCCAGTACTTC
D: TRBD1; size: .; V: TRBV2; J: TRBJ1-5; CDR3: CASSSRTGGGNQPQHF; DNA: TGTGCCAGCAGTTCCCGGACAGGGGGCGGCAATCAGCCCCAGCATTTT
D: .; size: .; V: TRBV7-8; J: TRBJ2-3; CDR3: CASSHGDTDTQYF; DNA: TGTGCCAGCAGCCACGGTGACACAGATACGCAGTATTTT
D: TRBD1; size: .; V: TRBV11-2; J: TRBJ1-4; CDR3: CASSLGGQGNEKLFF; DNA: TGTGCCAGCAGCTTAGGAGGACAGGGAAATGAAAAACTGTTTTTT
D: TRBD2; size: .; V: TRBV5-1; J: TRBJ2-3; CDR3: CASSTDRDYDTDTQYF; DNA: TGCGCCAGCAGCACGGATCGGGACTACGACACAGATACGCAGTATTTT
D: .; size: .; V: TRBV6-5; J: TRBJ2-5; CDR3: CASKDSDETQYF; DNA: TGTGCCAGCAAAGACAGCGATGAGACCCAGTACTTC
D: TRBD1; size: .; V: TRBV30; J: TRBJ2-7; CDR3: CAWSGQGAGEQYF; DNA: TGTGCCTGGAGTGGCCAGGGGGCGGGAGAGCAGTACTTC
D: .; size: .; V: TRBV28; J: TRBJ1-1; CDR3: CASSWDTGNRNTEAFF; DNA: TGTGCCAGCAGTTGGGATACAGGAAACCGGAACACTGAAGCTTTCTTT
D: TRBD1; size: few; V: TRBV29-1; J: TRBJ1-1; CDR3: CSVPGQLMNTEAFF; DNA: TGCAGCGTCCCGGGACAGCTTATGAACACTGAAGCTTTCTTT
D: .; size: few; V: TRBV5-4; J: TRBJ2-7; CDR3: CASSLRDSYEQYF; DNA: TGTGCCAGCAGCCTGAGGGACTCCTACGAGCAGTACTTC
D: .; size: few; V: TRBV11-2; J: TRBJ2-1; CDR3: CASSLLGLLNSYNEQFF; DNA: TGTGCCAGCAGCCTCCTGGGACTCCTCAACTCCTACAATGAGCAGTTCTTC
D: .; size: .; V: TRBV9; J: TRBJ1-2; CDR3: CASSVDGGLFYGYTF; DNA: TGTGCCAGCAGCGTAGACGGGGGGTTATTCTATGGCTACACCTTC
D: TRBD1; size: .; V: TRBV6-5; J: TRBJ1-4; CDR3: CASRGTGEKLFF; DNA: TGTGCCAGCAGGGGGACAGGTGAAAAACTGTTTTTT
D: TRBD1; size: .; V: TRBV2; J: TRBJ1-5; CDR3: CASRRTGGKSQPQHF; DNA: TGTGCCAGCAGGCGGACAGGGGGCAAAAGTCAGCCCCAGCATTTT
D: TRBD1; size: .; V: TRBV10-3; J: TRBJ1-2; CDR3: CAIGQDQYGYTF; DNA: TGTGCCATAGGACAGGACCAATATGGCTACACCTTC
D: .; size: .; V: TRBV15; J: TRBJ1-1; CDR3: CATSRDRGQANTEAFF; DNA: TGTGCCACCAGCAGAGATCGAGGGCAGGCGAACACTGAAGCTTTCTTT
D: TRBD2; size: once; V: TRBV4-2; J: TRBJ2-3; CDR3: CASGTSGSASTDTQYF; DNA: TGTGCCAGTGGGACTAGCGGGAGCGCTAGCACAGATACGCAGTATTTT
D: TRBD1; size: .; V: TRBV20-1; J: TRBJ1-2; CDR3: CSASLTTGAYGYTF; DNA: TGCAGTGCTAGTCTCACGACAGGGGCCTATGGCTACACCTTC
D: .; size: .; V: TRBV6-5; J: TRBJ1-1; CDR3: CASTGLGGTEAFF; DNA: TGTGCCAGCACAGGGCTGGGAGGCACTGAAGCTTTCTTT
D: TRBD2; size: .; V: TRBV2; J: TRBJ2-7; CDR3: CASSDGRTSGSVYEQYF; DNA: TGTGCCAGCAGTGACGGTCGGACTAGCGGGAGTGTCTACGAGCAGTACTTC
D: .; size: .; V: TRBV19; J: TRBJ2-3; CDR3: CASSPLRGSDTQYF; DNA: TGTGCCAGTAGTCCTCTCAGGGGCTCGGATACGCAGTATTTT
D: .; size: .; V: TRBV18; J: TRBJ2-5; CDR3: CASSLEQETQYF; DNA: TGTGCCAGCTCACTAGAGCAAGAGACCCAGTACTTC
D: .; size: .; V: TRBV7-2; J: TRBJ2-1; CDR3: CASSLALADSSYNEQFF; DNA: TGTGCCAGCAGCTTAGCCTTAGCGGATAGCTCCTACAATGAGCAGTTCTTC
D: TRBD1; size: .; V: TRBV5-6; J: TRBJ1-3; CDR3: CASSLPPDRGGNTIYF; DNA: TGTGCCAGCAGCTTGCCCCCCGACAGGGGTGGAAACACCATATATTTT
D: .; size: .; V: TRBV6-1; J: TRBJ1-2; CDR3: CASSERAGSNGYTF; DNA: TGTGCCAGCAGTGAACGGGCAGGGTCTAATGGCTACACCTTC
D: TRBD1; size: .; V: TRBV15; J: TRBJ1-2; CDR3: CATSRGQGAYGYTF; DNA: TGTGCCACCAGCAGAGGTCAGGGGGCCTATGGCTACACCTTC
D: .; size: .; V: TRBV27; J: TRBJ2-3; CDR3: CASSFSGSTSTDTQYF; DNA: TGTGCCAGCAGTTTTAGCGGTTCGACTAGCACAGATACGCAGTATTTT
D: TRBD1; size: .; V: TRBV23-1; J: TRBJ2-3; CDR3: CASRKSGDRGPYTQYF; DNA: TGCGCCAGCAGGAAATCAGGGGACAGGGGGCCATATACGCAGTATTTT
D: .; size: .; V: TRBV10-2; J: TRBJ2-6; CDR3: CASSESQGSSGANVLTF; DNA: TGCGCCAGCAGTGAGTCTCAGGGGAGCTCTGGGGCCAACGTCCTGACTTTC
D: .; size: .; V: TRBV7-9; J: TRBJ1-2; CDR3: CASSLLSGSGYTF; DNA: TGTGCCAGCAGCTTATTATCAGGGTCTGGCTACACCTTC